Below, 14 T cell receptor beta chains from the same sample are listed, as sequenced in a study of shared clonotypes between healthy human individuals (dated by TCRdb to 2018 to 2020). The method was the immunoSEQ multiplex PCR assay. The table was pulled from immuneACCESS by TCRdb, which kept in-frame rearrangements only. Such tables lose some clones; where checked, under half of the loss comes from unresolved V genes, and the rest has no known cause. For this sample the table gives hundreds of thousands of clones, of which approximately 79% were detected only once. The top ten hold 1.5% to 2% of the sample. Sequencing was done on a sample of memory CD4+ T cells sorted from blood. This specimen's cell subset or site label, per the study, means: CD45RA-negative fraction. The origin of the receptors is a woman aged 30 to 39 in good health.

Details on this clone: With a much larger clone just one base away, this may be a read error. The gene calls are TRBV6-5 and TRBJ2-3; D remains unclear. Germline CDR1 reads MNHEY; CDR2 reads SVGAGI. The CDR3 sequence is 11 residues long. Trimming shortened V by 4 bases and J by 3 bases, and 2 bases separated the two germline ends. The CDR3 reads CASSSTDTQYF. The CDR3 nucleotides are TGTGCCAGCAGTTCTACAGATACGCAGTATTTT.

This clone occurred a few times. This chain uses TRBV7-6 with TRBJ1-1; no clear D. Per the germline V gene, CDR1 is SGHVS and CDR2 is FNYEAQ. CDR3 length equals 14 residues. V gave up 2 bases and J gave up 1 base, with 8 bases separating them. The DNA for the CDR3 is TGTGCCAGCAGCTTACAAGGGAAGAACACTGAAGCTTTCTTT. As protein: CASSLQGKNTEAFF. The whole variable domain, filled in from reference TRBV7-6 and TRBJ1-1, reads GAGVSQSPRYKVTKRGQDVALRCDPISGHVSLYWYRQALGQGPEFLTYFNYEAQQDKSGLPNDRFSAERPEGSISTLTIQRTEQRDSAMYRCASSLQGKNTEAFFGQGTRLTVV.

This rearrangement joins TRBV11-2 to TRBJ1-4, with D unresolved. The CDR3 is 15 residues long. V gave up 3 bases and J gave up 7 bases, with 15 bases separating them. Germline CDR1 reads SGHAT; CDR2 reads FQNNGV. The CDR3 region has the DNA TGTGCCAGCAGCTTTTTCGCAAACAGTGGTGAAAAACTGTTTTTT. Its translation is CASSFFANSGEKLFF. The full variable domain, in which reference TRBV11-2 and TRBJ1-4 provide the parts outside the CDR3, is EAGVAQSPRYKIIEKRQSVAFWCNPISGHATLYWYQQILGQGPKLLIQFQNNGVVDDSQLPKDRFSAERLKGVDSTLKIQPAKLEDSAVYLCASSFFANSGEKLFFGSGTQLSVL.

This clone came up a few times. The chain couples TRBV5-1 to TRBJ2-2, with D uncertain. CDR1 and CDR2 from the germline V gene are SGHRS and YFSETQ. The V gene lost 2 bases and the J gene lost 6 bases, with 11 bases spanning the gap. This CDR3 region has 14 residues. The CDR3 DNA follows: TGCGCCAGCAGCTTCTTCGACCAGGCCGGGGAGCTGTTTTTT. The encoded protein is CASSFFDQAGELFF.

V and J are TRBV4-2 and TRBJ2-3; D is possibly TRBD2 (5 bases). Germline V gene sequence: CDR1 LGHNA, CDR2 YNFKEQ. Trimming pared 0 bases from V and 0 bases from J, leaving 7 bases between. This CDR3 has 15 amino acids. CDR3 nucleotide sequence: TGTGCCAGCAGCCAAGACGGGGTTAGCACAGATACGCAGTATTTT. As protein: CASSQDGVSTDTQYF.

The J gene is TRBJ2-1, the V gene TRBV5-4; D is uncertain. Germline V gene sequence: CDR1 SGHNT, CDR2 YYREEE (reference sequence). The CDR3 is made up of 12 amino acids. V gave up 4 bases and J gave up 2 bases, with 4 bases separating them. The DNA for the CDR3 is TGTGCCAGCAGCGAGACCTACAATGAGCAGTTCTTC. As protein: CASSETYNEQFF.

The V and J genes are TRBV30 and TRBJ2-5; 9 nucleotides align to TRBD1. Trimming took 3 bases from V and 1 from J; bases not matched to a gene: 9. Germline V lookup: CDR1 GTSNPN, CDR2 SVGIG (reference sequence). The CDR3 runs 16 residues. The CDR3 DNA reads TGTGCCTGGAGAGACCGGGACAGGGTACGCCAAGAGACCCAGTACTTC. Translated, it gives CAWRDRDRVRQETQYF.

J is TRBJ1-1 and V is TRBV5-1, with 9 bases aligning to TRBD1. J lost 0 bases, V lost 0 bases, and 3 bases had no gene match. The CDR3 spans 16 residues. Per germline, CDR1 SGHRS and CDR2 YFSETQ. CDR3 residues: CASSLVQGAMNTEAFF. CDR3 bases: TGCGCCAGCAGCTTGGTACAGGGGGCGATGAACACTGAAGCTTTCTTT.

V gene TRBV7-2 combines with J gene TRBJ1-4; a possible D gene is TRBD1 (6 bases). There are 17 residues in the CDR3. V dropped 2 bases and J dropped 2 bases, with 15 bases sitting between them. Germline V gene sequence: CDR1 SGHTA, CDR2 FQGNSA. The CDR3: CASSLLGGGGTNEKLFF. CDR3 coding DNA: TGTGCCAGCAGCTTATTGGGTGGGGGCGGTACTAATGAAAAACTGTTTTTT.

The J gene is TRBJ2-5, the V gene TRBV11-2, with 7 bases identical to TRBD1. The CDR3 covers 15 residues. Trimming took 5 bases from V and 7 from J; bases not matched to a gene: 13. In germline, CDR1 is SGHAT, CDR2 FQNNGV. The CDR3 is CASSTTTGNLATQYF. CDR3 coding DNA: TGTGCCAGCAGCACAACGACAGGGAACCTTGCGACCCAGTACTTC.

The chain joins TRBV28 to TRBJ2-1, with D hard to call. The germline V gene encodes CDR1 MDHEN and CDR2 SYDVKM. This CDR3 contains 12 residues. The ends were cut back, 3 bases at V and 10 bases at J, with 10 bases in the middle. The CDR3 protein is CASSLLVKEQFF. In nucleotides, the CDR3 is TGTGCCAGCAGTTTGTTGGTGAAGGAGCAGTTCTTC.

CDR3 residues: CASSLAGTGSGYTF. CDR3 sequence (DNA): TGTGCCAGCAGCTTAGCGGGGACAGGGTCTGGCTACACCTTC. The chain links TRBV7-9 to TRBJ1-2; 9 bases line up with TRBD1. Germline CDR1 reads SEHNR; CDR2 reads FQNEAQ (reference sequence). This CDR3 is built from 14 residues. The ends lost 0 bases at V and 7 bases at J; junction bases unmatched: 3.

The chain carries TRBV15 and TRBJ2-3, with 10 bases matching TRBD1. The CDR3 loop spans 17 amino acids. Germline CDR1 reads LNHNV; CDR2 reads YYDKDF (reference sequence). The trim removed 6 bases at V and 3 bases at J, leaving 12 bases unmatched. The CDR3 sequence: CATRAAGTGVGTDTQYF. Here the CDR3 DNA reads TGTGCCACCAGAGCCGCCGGGACAGGGGTTGGTACAGATACGCAGTATTTT.

The chain links TRBV29-1 to TRBJ1-2; the D gene is possibly TRBD1 (6 bases). The V end was cut by 5 bases, the J end by 2 bases, with 12 bases between. Germline V lookup: CDR1 SQVTM, CDR2 ANQGSEA. The CDR3 contains 13 residues. The CDR3 DNA reads TGCAGCGTTTCAATTCAGGGGAACTATGGCTACACCTTC. Translating it yields CSVSIQGNYGYTF.